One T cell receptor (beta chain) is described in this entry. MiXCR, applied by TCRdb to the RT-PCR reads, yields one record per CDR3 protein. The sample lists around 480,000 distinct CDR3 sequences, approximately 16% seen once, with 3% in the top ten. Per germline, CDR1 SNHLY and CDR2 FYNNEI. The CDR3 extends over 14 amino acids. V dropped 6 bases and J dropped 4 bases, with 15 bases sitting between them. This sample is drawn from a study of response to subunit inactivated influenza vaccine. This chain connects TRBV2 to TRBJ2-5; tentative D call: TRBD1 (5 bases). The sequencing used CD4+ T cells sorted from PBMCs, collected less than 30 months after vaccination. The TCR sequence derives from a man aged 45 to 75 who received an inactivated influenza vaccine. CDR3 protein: CASSMGRTRETQYF. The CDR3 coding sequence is TGTGCCAGCAGCATGGGAAGGACACGAGAGACCCAGTACTTC.